The present TCR beta chain was sequenced within a study of tumor-infiltrating lymphocytes in primary liver carcinoma. The CDR3 contains 14 residues. CDR1 is MNHNS and CDR2 is SASEGT in the germline V gene. V shed 5 bases and J 5 bases; nucleotides not matched to a gene: 9. Total RNA (roughly 550 ng) served as template for TCR beta cDNA synthesis primed by a constant-region primer. Libraries covering TCR beta were generated through three nested multiplex PCR rounds (using a slightly modified ARM-PCR). A C-beta reverse primer and TRBV1-TRBV30 forward primers served in each of the first two PCR rounds, at around 10 cycles apiece. Each CDR3 protein is one row after TCRdb ran MiXCR on the multiplex PCR reads. The sample includes 30,000 to 35,000 distinct CDR3 sequences, around 78% seen only once; the top ten take roughly 34%. Scientists recovered RNA and DNA together from roughly 20-30 mg of unsorted bulk tissue.

Sequenced material: liver tumor tissue from sampling region 5. The subset here: tumor region T5, tumor centre. The clonotype was recovered from a man between 40 and 49 years old with primary liver carcinoma and hepatitis B virus infection. The chain links TRBV6-1 to TRBJ2-7; 7 bases are shared with TRBD1. In DNA, the CDR3 is TGTGCCAGCAGTAAGAGGGGGCAGGATGACGAGCAGTACTTC. Translation: CASSKRGQDDEQYF.